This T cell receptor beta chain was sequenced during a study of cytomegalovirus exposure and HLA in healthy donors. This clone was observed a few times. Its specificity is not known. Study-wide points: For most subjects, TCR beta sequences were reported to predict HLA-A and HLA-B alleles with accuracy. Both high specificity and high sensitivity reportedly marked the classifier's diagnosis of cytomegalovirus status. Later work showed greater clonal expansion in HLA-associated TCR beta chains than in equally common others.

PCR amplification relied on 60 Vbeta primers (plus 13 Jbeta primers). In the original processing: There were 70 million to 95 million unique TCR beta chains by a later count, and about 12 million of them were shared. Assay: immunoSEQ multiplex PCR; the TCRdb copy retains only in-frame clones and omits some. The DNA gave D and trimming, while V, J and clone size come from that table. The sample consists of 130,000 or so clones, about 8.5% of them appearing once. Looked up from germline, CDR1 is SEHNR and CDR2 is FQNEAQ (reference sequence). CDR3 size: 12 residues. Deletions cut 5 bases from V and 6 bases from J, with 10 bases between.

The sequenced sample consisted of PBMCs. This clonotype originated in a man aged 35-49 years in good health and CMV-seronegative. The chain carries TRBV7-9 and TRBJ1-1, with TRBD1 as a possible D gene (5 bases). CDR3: CASSRDRSEAFF. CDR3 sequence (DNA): TGTGCCAGCAGCCGAGACAGATCTGAAGCTTTCTTT.